The rows below give T cell receptor beta chains drawn from one sample of a study of early T cells in non-severe SARS-CoV-2 infection. TCRdb re-derived calls from the 5' RACE reads in MiXCR, one entry per CDR3 protein. The sample lists about 69,000 distinct CDR3 sequences, roughly 4.6% occurring once. This specimen was whole blood, taken at baseline. All receptors come from an adult who was a healthcare worker with PCR-confirmed SARS-CoV-2 infection or an uninfected control (not recorded which). The donor label of this sample is uncertain. Both conserved end residues are part of each CDR3. The D gene is left open where the match is weak. Clone size is given for some rows only: seen once, a few or many times, or a class if the clone is expanded.

abundance | j_gene | d_gene | v_gene | CDR3nt | CDR3aa
many | TRBJ1-1 | NA | TRBV9 | TGTGCCAGCAGCGTAGAGCAGGGTGCGAACACTGAAGCTTTCTTT | CASSVEQGANTEAFF
many | TRBJ2-7 | NA | TRBV12-3/TRBV12-4 | TGTGCCAGCAGTTTAGACTACGGGGAGCTCAGCCTGCAGTACTTC | CASSLDYGELSLQYF
many | TRBJ2-3 | NA | TRBV7-9 | TGTGCCAGCAGCCCGATCATGAGCGGCCCCCGGGATACGCAGTATTTT | CASSPIMSGPRDTQYF
many | TRBJ2-7 | NA | TRBV5-1 | TGCGCCAGCACAGGCGCCTACGAGCAGTACTTC | CASTGAYEQYF
few | TRBJ2-1 | TRBD1 | TRBV7-2 | TGTGCCAGCAGCTTCTATGGGCAGGGGGCTTACAATGAGCAGTTCTTC | CASSFYGQGAYNEQFF
few | TRBJ2-5 | NA | TRBV29-1 | TGCAGCGTTGATCGCCAGCGTGAGACCCAGTACTTC | CSVDRQRETQYF
NA | TRBJ1-2 | NA | TRBV3-1 | TGTACCAGCAGCCAATTAGAAAGCTATGGCTACACCTTC | CTSSQLESYGYTF
NA | TRBJ1-1 | NA | TRBV7-2 | TGTGCCAGCAGCTTAGCGTCTGTCAGGGAGACACGGAACACTGAAGCTTTCTTT | CASSLASVRETRNTEAFF
many | TRBJ2-7 | NA | TRBV28 | TGTGCCAGCAGTTTCACGGTGTTGGGGGGGCAGTCCTACGAGCAGTACTTC | CASSFTVLGGQSYEQYF
NA | TRBJ1-2 | TRBD1 | TRBV12-3/TRBV12-4 | TGTGCCAGCAGTTTAAGGGACAGGGGCACCTTC | CASSLRDRGTF
many | TRBJ1-6 | NA | TRBV6-5 | TGTGCCAGCAGTTACTCGAGAGAGGGTGGATCACCCCTCCACTTT | CASSYSREGGSPLHF
NA | TRBJ1-2 | NA | TRBV28 | TGTGCCAGCAGTTTAGGGCAACCTTATAACTATGGCTACACCTTC | CASSLGQPYNYGYTF
many | TRBJ2-7 | NA | TRBV6-5 | TGTGCCAGCAGTTACTCCCGCGTGGACGAGCAGTACTTC | CASSYSRVDEQYF
NA | TRBJ1-2 | NA | TRBV6-6 | TGTGCCAGCAGTTACGCGGGGGGTACTAACTATGGCTACACCTTC | CASSYAGGTNYGYTF
many | TRBJ2-3 | NA | TRBV7-2 | TGTGCCAGCAGCTTAACCCCAGATGAAGGAGATACGCAGTATTTT | CASSLTPDEGDTQYF
NA | TRBJ1-4 | NA | TRBV4-1 | TGCGCCAGCAGCCAAGATAGGGGAGGGGAAAAACTGTTTTTT | CASSQDRGGEKLFF
few | TRBJ1-1 | TRBD1 | TRBV5-1 | TGCGCCAGCCGCAGCAAGGAGACAGGGCATGCTTTCTTT | CASRSKETGHAFF
many | TRBJ1-2 | TRBD1 | TRBV5-1 | TGCGCCAGCAGCTACGGGACAGCCAAAAACTATGGCTACACCTTC | CASSYGTAKNYGYTF